This T cell receptor (beta chain) stems from a study of blood T cells in healthy people across ages. This clonotype has more than one count but fewer than ten. What it binds is not known. The V gene's germline CDR1 is SGHAT and CDR2 FQNNGV. J was trimmed by 2 bases and V by 2 bases; bases with no gene match: 9. The CDR3 spans 17 residues. Combining a sample-barcoded 5' primer with a J-beta primer mix, a second PCR ran for roughly 7 to 12 cycles. Every cDNA molecule carried a tag from a template-switch adaptor bearing 12 random nucleotides. Using its own MiXCR run on the 5' RACE reads, TCRdb lists one record per CDR3 protein. The data show some 690,000 distinct CDR3 sequences, approximately 21% seen once. Study-wide results and caveats: A strong correlation was found between TCR beta diversity and the percentage of naive T cells.

The people who gave samples were healthy Caucasians from Russia, aged roughly 6 to 90. This sequence was found in a man aged 70-80 years in good health. The chain combines TRBV11-2 with TRBJ2-3; TRBD2 aligns across 8 bases. Sequencing used blood. The chain's CDR3 is CASSLTLSGGYTDTQYF. The CDR3 coding sequence is TGTGCCAGCAGCTTAACTTTGAGCGGGGGATACACAGATACGCAGTATTTT.